This TCR beta chain is drawn from a study of post-analysis software for immune sequencing data. About the research overall: Several disease courses (relapsing-remitting, secondary progressive and progressive-relapsing) of multiple sclerosis were included. Study-level findings and limits: The study found significantly lower normalized Chao1 diversity in multiple sclerosis patients than in controls. Batch-mates among the samples co-clustered strongly by F measure. With TRBV5-6, TRBV5-1 and TRBV20-1 included, about 5 TRBV segments were more frequent in patients than in controls.

J lost 7 bases, V lost 2 bases, and 11 bases had no gene match. CDR1 is SGHRS and CDR2 is YFSETQ in the germline V gene. The CDR3 covers 16 residues. Unique molecular identifiers featured in each of the TCR beta cDNA libraries. A few hundred thousand cDNA molecules came from about 1 to 10 million T cells. TCRdb re-called the PCR reads with MiXCR, one entry per CDR3 protein. Of 350,000 to 500,000 distinct CDR3 sequences listed, 30% to 40% are singletons. In its sample, this clonotype was seen a few times. Antigen: not known. This receptor was taken from a girl aged 2 to 9 with multiple sclerosis. The chain links TRBV5-1 to TRBJ2-1; 8 bases map to TRBD2. Sequenced sample: blood. CDR3 DNA sequence: TGCGCCAGCAGCTTAATAGCGGGAAAAACGGAGAATGAGCAGTTCTTC. It encodes CASSLIAGKTENEQFF. Using reference TRBV5-1 and TRBJ2-1 for the parts outside the CDR3, the full variable domain is KAGVTQTPRYLIKTRGQQVTLSCSPISGHRSVSWYQQTPGQGLQFLFEYFSETQRNKGNFPGRFSGRQFSNSRSEMNVSTLELGDSALYLCASSLIAGKTENEQFFGPGTRLTVL.